The next 2 T cell receptor beta chains were all read from a single sample in a study of neurological immune-mediated disorders. TCRdb reprocessed the 5' RACE reads with MiXCR, giving one entry per CDR3 protein. Of 65,000 to 90,000 distinct CDR3 sequences in the sample, 2.5% to 4% were seen once. Sequenced: PBMCs. Receptors originate from a woman in her forties or fifties with multiple sclerosis.

This clonotype has at least ten counts. The chain joins TRBV6-1 to TRBJ2-3, with D unresolved. Germline V gene data show CDR1 as MNHNS and CDR2 as SASEGT. The CDR3 runs 13 residues. V gave up 8 bases and J gave up 4 bases, with 13 bases separating them. CDR3 coding DNA: TGTGCCAGCGAAGAAGGGATTTCAGATACGCAGTATTTT. Residues: CASEEGISDTQYF.

This clonotype was recorded many times. This chain connects TRBV20-1 to TRBJ2-1, with D perhaps TRBD2 (6 bases). CDR3 length equals 12 residues. Germline values: CDR1 DFQATT, CDR2 SNEGSKA (reference sequence). V lost 1 base to trimming and J lost 8 bases, with 9 bases between them. CDR3 sequence reads: CSARVWGDEQFF. Here the CDR3 DNA reads TGCAGTGCTAGAGTTTGGGGGGATGAGCAGTTCTTC.